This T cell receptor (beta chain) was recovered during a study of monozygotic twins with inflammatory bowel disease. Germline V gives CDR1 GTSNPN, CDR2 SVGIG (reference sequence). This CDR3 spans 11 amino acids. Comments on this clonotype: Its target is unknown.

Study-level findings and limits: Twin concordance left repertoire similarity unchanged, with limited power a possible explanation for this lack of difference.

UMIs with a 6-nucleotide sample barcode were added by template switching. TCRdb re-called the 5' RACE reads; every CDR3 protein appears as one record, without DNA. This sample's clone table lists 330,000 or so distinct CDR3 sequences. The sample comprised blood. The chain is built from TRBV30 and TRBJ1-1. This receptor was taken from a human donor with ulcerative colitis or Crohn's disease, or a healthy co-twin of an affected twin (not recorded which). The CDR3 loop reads CAWSQVGEAFF.